What follows are 25 T cell receptor beta chains derived from one specimen sequenced in a study of breast tumors, draining lymph nodes, adjacent tissues. TCRdb used MiXCR to reprocess the multiplex PCR reads, holding one entry per CDR3 protein. Among 25,000 to 40,000 distinct CDR3 sequences listed, less than 65% were seen once. Sequences were obtained from breast tumor tissue. The receptor source for this set is a female donor with breast cancer. Some clones in this sample may be carry-over from other donors' samples.

The V gene is TRBV20-1, the J gene TRBJ1-2; no clear D. Germline-derived CDR1 and CDR2 are DFQATT and SNEGSKA (reference sequence). With 5 bases removed from V and 8 bases from J, the gap between germline ends came to 9 bases. This CDR3 region has 10 residues. CDR3 DNA sequence: TGCAGTGCTGGCCGAAGCGGCTACACCTTC. Protein: CSAGRSGYTF.

The J gene is TRBJ1-2, the V gene TRBV7-2; D gene uncertain. CDR3 length: 13 residues. V was pared by 4 bases and J by 3 bases, with 9 bases between. Germline CDR1 is SGHTA and CDR2 is FQGNSA. The CDR3 nucleotides read TGTGCCAGCAGCTCCGACACATACTATGGCTACACCTTC. It specifies CASSSDTYYGYTF.

The J gene is TRBJ2-1, the V gene TRBV20-1, with 12 bases matching TRBD2. The CDR3 length is 13 residues. CDR1 and CDR2 from the germline V gene are DFQATT and SNEGSKA (reference sequence). The J segment lost 16 bases and the V segment lost 4 bases, leaving 11 bases of the junction unmatched. The CDR3 DNA reads as TGCAGTGCTATTACTAGCGGGAGGAATGCGCAATTCTTC. It yields the protein CSAITSGRNAQFF.

In regard to this clonotype: The germline gene is not matched at one end of the junction; a read error may be the cause. CDR3: CASSLWGAGGNSPLHF. CDR3 nucleotide sequence: TGTGCCAGCAGTTTATGGGGGGCAGGGGGCAATTCACCCCTCCATTTT. This chain links TRBV12-3 or TRBV12-4 with TRBJ1-6; TRBD1 matches at 8 bases. CDR3 length: 16 amino acids.

The chain links TRBV12-3 or TRBV12-4 to TRBJ2-3; D possibly uses TRBD1 or TRBD2 (8 bases each). The V end lost 5 bases, the J end lost 3 bases, and 21 bases lay between the germline ends. This CDR3 has 17 residues. The CDR3 DNA sequence: TGTGCCAGCAGTCCAGGGGGCGGAACTAGCGGTACAGATACGCAGTATTTT. Translation gives CASSPGGGTSGTDTQYF.

This clonotype was recorded at least ten times. The chain employs TRBV19 and TRBJ2-5, with D possibly being TRBD1 (6 bases). The germline V and J ends were trimmed by 7 bases and 4 bases, with 19 bases remaining between them. The CDR3 has 15 residues. The V gene's germline CDR1 is LNHDA and CDR2 SQIVND (reference sequence). DNA for the CDR3: TGTGCCAGTACCACCGGGACCCTAGGGGGAGAGACCCAGTACTTC. As protein: CASTTGTLGGETQYF.

J is TRBJ2-1 and V is TRBV15; D remains unclear. Germline CDR1 is LNHNV and CDR2 is YYDKDF (reference sequence). Trimming stripped 3 bases from V and 4 bases from J, with 7 bases between. The CDR3 sequence is 13 residues long. The CDR3: CATSRSKYNEQFF. DNA for the CDR3: TGTGCCACCAGCAGGAGTAAATACAATGAGCAGTTCTTC.

V and J are TRBV5-1 and TRBJ1-3, with 7 positions matching TRBD1. The CDR3 totals 15 residues. Germline CDR1 reads SGHRS; CDR2 reads YFSETQ. V lost 4 bases, J lost 2 bases, and 6 bases stayed unmatched. The CDR3 DNA sequence: TGCGCCAGCAGCCCGACAGGGACTACTGGAAACACCATATATTTT. Translating it yields CASSPTGTTGNTIYF.

The rearrangement uses TRBV7-9 and TRBJ2-1, with TRBD2 matching over 7 bases. Per germline, CDR1 SEHNR and CDR2 FQNEAQ (reference sequence). V lost 3 bases and J lost 7; bases outside the gene matches: 12. The CDR3 runs to 16 residues. The CDR3 DNA follows: TGTGCCAGCAGCTTGGGTCCGGACGTCGGGGGGAATGAGCAGTTCTTC. This sequence encodes CASSLGPDVGGNEQFF.

Judged by abundance, this clonotype is medium-sized (0.01 to 0.1%). This rearrangement joins TRBV7-6 to TRBJ2-1; tentative D call: TRBD1 (6 bases). Germline V CDR1 and CDR2: SGHVS, FNYEAQ. Trimming removed 5 bases at V and 4 bases at J, with 9 bases between. CDR3 length: 13 residues. This chain's CDR3 is CASSITGYNEQFF. CDR3 sequence (DNA): TGTGCCAGCAGCATAACAGGGTACAATGAGCAGTTCTTC.

This clonotype was seen many times. The chain joins TRBV10-3 to TRBJ2-7; TRBD1 agrees at 11 bases. CDR1 is ENHRY, CDR2 SYGVKD, per germline. The CDR3 covers 13 residues. The V and J ends lost 10 bases and 3 bases, in that order; junction bases with no gene match: 5. The CDR3: CATGQGAFYEQYF. DNA of the CDR3: TGTGCCACTGGACAGGGGGCCTTCTACGAGCAGTACTTC.

V usage is TRBV20-1 and J usage is TRBJ2-7; D remains unclear. V gave up 0 bases and J gave up 0 bases, with 9 bases separating them. The CDR3 extends over 14 amino acids. Germline V gene sequence: CDR1 DFQATT, CDR2 SNEGSKA (reference sequence). CDR3 in DNA: TGCAGTGCTAGAGATCCGACTCTCTCCTACGAGCAGTACTTC. Residues: CSARDPTLSYEQYF.

The DNA for the CDR3 is TGTGCCACTGCCCGGGACAGGGATGATAATTCACCCCTCCACTTT. Protein product: CATARDRDDNSPLHF. The chain recombines TRBV19 with TRBJ1-6, with 9 bases that match TRBD1. The V gene's germline CDR1 is LNHDA and CDR2 SQIVND (reference sequence). CDR3 length equals 15 residues. V was pared by 10 bases and J by 5 bases, with 9 bases of the junction left unmatched.

This clonotype appeared many times. The J gene is TRBJ1-1, the V gene TRBV4-1; 7 bases are shared with TRBD1. The CDR3 loop spans 13 amino acids. V dropped 4 bases and J dropped 11; count of bases not matched to a gene: 10. In germline, CDR1 is MGHRA, CDR2 YSYEKL. The CDR3 sequence is CASSPIGTAKAFF. The CDR3 nucleotides read TGCGCCAGCAGCCCCATAGGGACAGCCAAGGCTTTCTTT.

This clonotype was seen ten or more times. The rearrangement joins TRBV4-1 to TRBJ1-3; D is uncertain. The CDR3 totals 15 residues. Germline V gene sequence: CDR1 MGHRA, CDR2 YSYEKL. V lost 0 bases and J 2 bases, leaving 8 bases between the germline ends. CDR3 sequence (DNA): TGCGCCAGCAGCCAAGAACTGGGTACTGGAAACACCATATATTTT. Protein sequence: CASSQELGTGNTIYF.

The J gene is TRBJ2-7, the V gene TRBV20-1; the D gene could be TRBD1 or TRBD2 (5 bases each). V lost 0 bases to trimming and J lost 4 bases, with 13 bases between them. The length of the CDR3 is 14 residues. In germline, CDR1 is DFQATT, CDR2 SNEGSKA (reference sequence). CDR3: CSAREPRGGYEQYF. The CDR3 DNA reads TGCAGTGCTAGAGAGCCCCGGGGCGGGTACGAGCAGTACTTC.

The V gene is TRBV7-9, the J gene TRBJ2-7; the D is unclear. Per the germline V gene, CDR1 is SEHNR and CDR2 is FQNEAQ (reference sequence). The CDR3 loop spans 16 amino acids. V lost 7 bases to trimming and J lost 0 bases, with 19 bases between them. This CDR3 reads CASTDFMRLNSYEQYF. CDR3 coding DNA: TGTGCCAGCACCGACTTTATGCGCTTGAACTCCTACGAGCAGTACTTC.

This clonotype was detected only once. The rearrangement links TRBV7-9 to TRBJ1-3, with D uncertain. The CDR3 runs to 15 residues. The V gene's germline CDR1 is SEHNR and CDR2 FQNEAQ (reference sequence). Trimming took 5 bases from V and 6 from J, leaving 17 bases between them. The CDR3 bases are TGTGCCAGCAGCCCTATAGTGGGCGCGGTAAACACCATATATTTT. Encoded protein: CASSPIVGAVNTIYF. Supplemented by reference TRBV7-9 and TRBJ1-3, the full variable domain reads DTGVSQNPRHKITKRGQNVTFRCDPISEHNRLYWYRQTLGQGPEFLTYFQNEAQLEKSRLLSDRFSAERPKGSFSTLEIQRTEQGDSAMYLCASSPIVGAVNTIYFGEGSWLTVV.

The table lists this clonotype with many counts. Since a much larger clone is just one base distant, this may be a read error. Since no conserved phenylalanine or tryptophan closes the CDR3, a read error is the likely cause. This chain uses TRBV6-5 with TRBJ2-1, with 11 bases lining up with TRBD2. The CDR3 spans 14 residues. V lost 6 bases and J lost 5; bases outside the gene matches: 3. Germline lookup yields CDR1 MNHEY and CDR2 SVGAGI. CDR3 residues: CASRGLAENNEQFL. CDR3 nucleotides: TGTGCCAGCAGGGGACTAGCGGAAAACAATGAGCAGTTCCTC.

The chain joins TRBV27 to TRBJ2-7; D might be TRBD2 (7 bases). In germline, CDR1 is MNHEY, CDR2 SMNVEV (reference sequence). Trimming shortened V by 4 bases and J by 3 bases, and 13 bases separated the two germline ends. The CDR3 extends over 14 amino acids. CDR3 DNA: TGTGCCAGCAGTTACAGGGAGCGGGACTACGAGCAGTACTTC. Encoded protein: CASSYRERDYEQYF.

The chain employs TRBV6-1 and TRBJ1-6; the D is unclear. The CDR3 runs to 14 residues. Germline values: CDR1 MNHNS, CDR2 SASEGT. Trimming removed 6 bases from V and 5 bases from J, with 11 bases in between. CDR3 sequence (DNA): TGTGCCAGCAGAGTTCAGTACGATAATTCACCCCTCCACTTT. Translation gives CASRVQYDNSPLHF.

This sequence joins TRBV7-9 and TRBJ2-1; the D gene is possibly TRBD1 (5 bases). CDR3 length: 13 amino acids. Per the germline V gene, CDR1 is SEHNR and CDR2 is FQNEAQ (reference sequence). V was pared by 6 bases and J by 7 bases, with 13 bases between. The CDR3 here is CASRRRQQNEQFF. The DNA of the CDR3 is TGTGCCAGCAGACGTAGACAGCAAAATGAGCAGTTCTTC.

This clonotype was recorded only once. J is TRBJ2-5 and V is TRBV4-3, with D possibly TRBD1 on 6 matching bases. The CDR3 is made up of 15 amino acids. V was cut by 3 bases and J by 1 base, with 12 bases left in between. CDR1 LGHNA and CDR2 YSLEER come from the germline V gene. CDR3 DNA sequence: TGCGCCAGCAGCCATTGGGTGGGGGCCCAAGAGACCCAGTACTTC. Protein sequence: CASSHWVGAQETQYF.

This chain connects TRBV6-6 to TRBJ1-5; D is possibly TRBD1 (5 bases). Between the trimmed V and J ends, which lost 5 bases and 4 bases, there was a span of 18 bases. CDR1 and CDR2 (germline): MNHNY, SVGAGI (reference sequence). This CDR3 spans 16 amino acids. The CDR3, as DNA: TGTGCCAGCAGTAGGGCTCTCCGGGACGAAAATCAGCCCCAGCATTTT. Protein product: CASSRALRDENQPQHF.

This clonotype was detected once. The rearrangement uses TRBV12-3 or TRBV12-4 and TRBJ1-2; D is unresolved. CDR3 size: 15 residues. The V end was cut by 3 bases, the J end by 8 bases, with 19 bases between. The CDR3 here is CASSFAQEASWGYTF. Written as DNA, the CDR3 is TGTGCCAGCAGTTTCGCCCAGGAGGCCAGTTGGGGCTACACCTTC.